Listed below are T cell receptor beta chains from one sample, sequenced in a study of CD8 T cells in ankylosing spondylitis. TCRdb re-derived calls from the 5' RACE reads in MiXCR, one entry per CDR3 protein. The sample includes a few hundred thousand distinct CDR3 sequences, roughly 20% of them seen just once. The material sequenced was blood, either unsorted or a sorted T cell fraction (not recorded which). The receptors here all came from a male donor with ankylosing spondylitis or in good health (not recorded which). Each CDR3 is given with its conserved first and last residue. A D gene is named only where the DNA matches it firmly. Where a row states a size, it is once, few, many or the class of an expanded clone; other rows omit it.

TRBV20-1 | 15 | few | TRBD2 | CSAFRGLAGSGEQFF
TRBV29-1 | 11 | many | . | CSVNTIDTQYF
TRBV29-1 | 16 | many | . | CSVDGWPLEESDTQYF
TRBV7-6 | 14 | few | TRBD2 | CASSWREGQETQYF
TRBV7-3 | 15 | many | . | CASSSRSQGTGELFF
TRBV28 | 14 | few | . | CASGSDPGANVLTF
TRBV19 | 15 | few | . | CASSAQTGAPYGYTF
TRBV6-4 | 13 | few | . | CASAREFTDTQYF
TRBV20-1 | 17 | . | TRBD1 | CSARRTGGLVIDQPQHF
TRBV20-1 | 16 | few | TRBD1 | CSALSGTGALGDEQFF
TRBV7-2 | 13 | few | . | CASSPEGFGEQFF
TRBV20-1 | 12 | . | . | CSASPGDYGYTF
TRBV6-5 | 15 | few | . | CASSYRRGGTDTQYF
TRBV7-2 | 16 | . | TRBD2 | CASSHRSGSGADTQYF
TRBV27 | 13 | . | . | CASSRGIAGEMFF
TRBV12-3/TRBV12-4 | 14 | many | . | CASSLRGANSPLHF
TRBV29-1 | 13 | . | TRBD1 | CSVEGQGASGYTF